This T cell receptor beta chain was observed in a study of early T cells in non-severe SARS-CoV-2 infection. Study-level information: Sequencing of unsorted whole blood was done on bulk RNA, leaving chains unpaired.

TCRdb re-called the 5' RACE reads through MiXCR, storing one row per CDR3 protein. The sample includes 90,000 to 120,000 distinct CDR3 sequences, around 10% of them seen just once. This CDR3 region has 14 residues. Trimming took off 3 bases at V and 7 bases at J, with 12 bases between the two ends. Germline CDR1 is MDHEN and CDR2 is SYDVKM. The source material was whole blood. The TCR sequence derives from an adult who was a healthcare worker with PCR-confirmed SARS-CoV-2 infection or an uninfected control (not recorded which). The V gene is TRBV28, the J gene TRBJ1-4; maybe TRBD1 (5 bases). The DNA of the CDR3 is TGTGCCAGCAGTTTGGGAGGAAGGGGTGAAAAACTGTTTTTT. Its protein product is CASSLGGRGEKLFF.